One sample yielded the 20 T cell receptor beta chains listed below, sequenced in a study of T cells in localized non-small cell lung cancer (TCRdb year 2020). Library preparation used the immunoSEQ multiplex PCR assay. The immuneACCESS repertoire file appears here via TCRdb, limited to in-frame rearrangements. These files lack a portion of the clones; in checked studies, under half of the deficit traces to unresolved V genes, and the cause of the others is not known. The sample table lists around 130,000 clones, roughly nine tenths of them with a count of one. The ten largest clones add up to 1.7% of the sample. Here the sequenced sample was peripheral blood, taken before any cancer treatment. The receptors shown here come from a female donor aged 60 or older with stage I lung adenocarcinoma.

The chain uses TRBV11-2 and TRBJ2-5; maybe TRBD1 (5 bases). Trimming shortened V by 1 base and J by 7 bases, and 16 bases separated the two germline ends. The germline CDR1 and CDR2 sequences are SGHAT and FQNNGV. This CDR3 contains 15 residues. CDR3 amino acids: CASSLVGAATGTQYF. CDR3 bases: TGTGCCAGCAGCTTAGTTGGCGCAGCAACAGGGACCCAGTACTTC.

CDR3 in DNA: TGCGCCAGCAGCTTCCCCCCGGGACAGGGGAACTACGAGCAGTACTTC. The encoded protein is CASSFPPGQGNYEQYF. The genes are TRBV5-1 and TRBJ2-7, with 10 bases matching TRBD1. V trimming: 2 bases; J trimming: 3 bases; junction bases outside the gene matches: 8. The CDR3 loop spans 16 amino acids. Germline-derived CDR1 and CDR2 are SGHRS and YFSETQ.

The CDR3 DNA sequence: TGTGCCAGCTCAACCGGACTAAACTACGAGCAGTACTTC. Encoded protein: CASSTGLNYEQYF. V is TRBV18 and J is TRBJ2-7, with TRBD2 as a possible D gene (6 bases). The CDR3 runs 13 residues. Trimming removed 5 bases at V and 3 bases at J, with 11 bases between. CDR1 KGHSH and CDR2 LQKENI come from the germline V gene.

This clone occurred once. This chain uses TRBV19 with TRBJ2-1, with 10 nucleotides matching TRBD2. From germline, CDR1 is LNHDA and CDR2 SQIVND (reference sequence). This CDR3 region has 15 residues. Germline trimming cut 3 bases from V and 9 bases from J; bases unmatched to any gene: 8. This CDR3 reads CASSILAGGGGEQFF. As DNA, the CDR3 is TGTGCCAGTAGTATCTTAGCGGGAGGCGGAGGTGAGCAGTTCTTC.

This chain connects TRBV9 to TRBJ2-5, with D perhaps matching TRBD1 (5 bases). The CDR3 has 15 amino acids. Trimming took 3 bases from V and 0 from J, leaving 12 bases between them. The germline V gene has CDR1 SGDLS and CDR2 YYNGEE. The chain's CDR3 is CASSAGQEYQETQYF. The CDR3 region has the DNA TGTGCCAGCAGCGCCGGACAAGAGTACCAAGAGACCCAGTACTTC.

J is TRBJ2-1 and V is TRBV18; D gene unclear. V lost 4 bases to trimming and J lost 6 bases, with 13 bases between them. The CDR3 spans 14 residues. The germline V gene encodes CDR1 KGHSH and CDR2 LQKENI. CDR3 residues: CASSQSAALNEQFF. The CDR3 DNA reads TGTGCCAGCTCACAATCGGCAGCGCTCAATGAGCAGTTCTTC.

This chain joins TRBV28 and TRBJ2-7; TRBD1 aligns across 8 bases. The CDR3 runs 13 residues. The germline V gene has CDR1 MDHEN and CDR2 SYDVKM. The V gene end was trimmed by 4 bases and the J gene end by 7 bases; junction bases not matched to a gene: 6. DNA of the CDR3: TGTGCCAGCAGTTCAGGGGGCTTAAGGGAGCAGTACTTC. This sequence encodes CASSSGGLREQYF.

J is TRBJ1-1 and V is TRBV19; the D gene is possibly TRBD1 (5 bases). Germline lookup yields CDR1 LNHDA and CDR2 SQIVND (reference sequence). The CDR3 spans 14 residues. With 1 base removed from V and 4 bases from J, the gap between germline ends came to 10 bases. The CDR3 spells CASSIGGVATEAFF. The CDR3 region has the DNA TGTGCCAGTAGTATAGGGGGGGTTGCCACTGAAGCTTTCTTT.

The chain joins TRBV2 to TRBJ1-5; possible D gene TRBD1, 5 bases. The CDR3 has 12 amino acids. V dropped 7 bases and J dropped 4 bases, with 8 bases sitting between them. Germline CDR1 and CDR2: SNHLY and FYNNEI. CDR3 coding DNA: TGTGCCAGCACGTGGGGGAATCAGCCCCAGCATTTT. This codes for CASTWGNQPQHF.

This clone was seen a single time. The same CDR3 also results from other DNA sequences found in this sample. V gene TRBV29-1 combines with J gene TRBJ2-1; 8 bases align to TRBD1. Germline assignment: CDR1 SQVTM and CDR2 ANQGSEA. This CDR3 has 11 amino acids. The V segment lost 7 bases and the J segment 6 bases; nucleotides outside the gene matches: 2. The CDR3 DNA sequence: TGCAGCGCAGACAGGGGCAATGAGCAGTTCTTC. Encoded protein: CSADRGNEQFF.

The chain is built from TRBV11-2 and TRBJ2-3; no firm D call. With 4 bases removed from V and 8 bases from J, the gap between germline ends came to 13 bases. Germline values: CDR1 SGHAT, CDR2 FQNNGV. CDR3 size: 13 residues. The CDR3 DNA sequence: TGTGCCAGCAGCTCCGAAATAACCTCTACGCAGTATTTT. Residues: CASSSEITSTQYF.

This chain uses TRBV5-4 with TRBJ2-7; D may be TRBD1 (6 bases). The CDR3 contains 15 residues. Per the germline V gene, CDR1 is SGHNT and CDR2 is YYREEE (reference sequence). The V gene lost 4 bases and the J gene lost 4 bases, with 18 bases spanning the gap. This CDR3 is CASSRGQGLGYEQYF. The CDR3 DNA is TGTGCCAGCAGCCGCGGCCAGGGGTTAGGGTACGAGCAGTACTTC.

The chain uses TRBV19 and TRBJ1-5; no reliable D call. Trimming removed 3 bases at V and 2 bases at J, with 8 bases between. CDR1 LNHDA and CDR2 SQIVND come from the germline V gene (reference sequence). This CDR3 has 14 residues. The CDR3 DNA follows: TGTGCCAGTAGTATCGCAGGAGGCAATCAGCCCCAGCATTTT. Amino acids: CASSIAGGNQPQHF. The complete variable domain, with remaining parts taken from reference TRBV19 and TRBJ1-5, reads DGGITQSPKYLFRKEGQNVTLSCEQNLNHDAMYWYRQDPGQGLRLIYYSQIVNDFQKGDIAEGYSVSREKKESFPLTVTSAQKNPTAFYLCASSIAGGNQPQHFGDGTRLSIL.

This rearrangement joins TRBV6-5 to TRBJ2-2; D might be TRBD1 or TRBD2, each matching 5 bases. Trimming removed 6 bases at V and 8 bases at J, with 16 bases between. The CDR3 totals 14 residues. Germline CDR1 and CDR2: MNHEY and SVGAGI. The CDR3 DNA is TGTGCCAGCAGAACTGAGGGGCGCCCTGGGGAGCTGTTTTTT. This translates into CASRTEGRPGELFF.

The chain employs TRBV7-3 and TRBJ1-1, with 7 bases matching TRBD1. Germline CDR1 and CDR2: SGHTA and FQGTGA. The V gene end was trimmed by 2 bases and the J gene end by 1 base; junction bases not matched to a gene: 4. This CDR3 comprises 15 residues. CDR3 DNA: TGTGCCAGCAGCTTAGAGGGACAGACGAACACTGAAGCTTTCTTT. Residues: CASSLEGQTNTEAFF.

The chain joins TRBV7-2 to TRBJ2-1; TRBD1 matches at 7 bases. Germline CDR1 reads SGHTA; CDR2 reads FQGNSA. CDR3 size: 16 residues. J gave up 8 bases and V 2 bases, and 12 bases lay outside the gene matches. CDR3 DNA sequence: TGTGCCAGCAGCTTAAGACTATTAGGGGGCGGAGATGAGCAGTTCTTC. It encodes CASSLRLLGGGDEQFF.

This sequence joins TRBV11-1 and TRBJ2-7, with TRBD1 identical over 8 bases. CDR1 and CDR2 (germline): SGHAT, FQDESV (reference sequence). V trimming: 3 bases; J trimming: 6 bases; junction bases outside the gene matches: 7. The CDR3 has 14 residues. CDR3 sequence reads: CASSFRTGIGEQYF. The CDR3 nucleotides read TGTGCCAGCAGCTTCAGGACAGGGATTGGCGAGCAGTACTTC.

The chain uses TRBV5-8 and TRBJ2-2; 11 bases line up with TRBD2. This CDR3 is built from 15 residues. J lost 6 bases, V lost 4 bases, and 5 bases had no gene match. Looked up from germline, CDR1 is SGHTS and CDR2 is YDEGEE. The CDR3 reads CASSPRLAGSGELFF. The CDR3 DNA is TGTGCCAGCAGCCCCAGACTAGCGGGATCCGGGGAGCTGTTTTTT.

The V call is TRBV5-1, the J call TRBJ2-6; possibly TRBD2 for D (6 bases). Germline CDR1 reads SGHRS; CDR2 reads YFSETQ. The CDR3 is made up of 16 amino acids. The V gene lost 9 bases and the J gene lost 0 bases, with 16 bases spanning the gap. CDR3 nucleotide sequence: TGCGCCACAACCCGCCGGGGGTCCTCTGGGGCCAACGTCCTGACTTTC. It specifies CATTRRGSSGANVLTF.

The rearrangement links TRBV27 to TRBJ1-4, with TRBD1 matching 8 bases. The CDR3 consists of 14 residues. Germline loops: CDR1 MNHEY, CDR2 SMNVEV (reference sequence). V dropped 5 bases and J dropped 6; count of bases not matched to a gene: 5. In nucleotides, the CDR3 is TGTGCCAGCAGTCCAGGGACAGGTTATGAAAAACTGTTTTTT. The encoded protein is CASSPGTGYEKLFF.